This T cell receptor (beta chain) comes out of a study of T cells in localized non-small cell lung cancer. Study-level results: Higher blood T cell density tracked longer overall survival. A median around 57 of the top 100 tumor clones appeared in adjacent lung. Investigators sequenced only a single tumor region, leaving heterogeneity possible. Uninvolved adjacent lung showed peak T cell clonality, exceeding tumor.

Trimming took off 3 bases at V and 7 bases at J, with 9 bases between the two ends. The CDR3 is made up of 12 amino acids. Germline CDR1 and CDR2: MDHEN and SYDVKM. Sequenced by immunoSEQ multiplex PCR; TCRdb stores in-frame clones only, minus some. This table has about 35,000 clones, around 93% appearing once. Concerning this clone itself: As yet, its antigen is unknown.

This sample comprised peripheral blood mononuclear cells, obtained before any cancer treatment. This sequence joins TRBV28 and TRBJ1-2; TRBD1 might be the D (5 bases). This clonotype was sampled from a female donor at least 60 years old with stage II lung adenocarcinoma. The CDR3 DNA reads TGTGCCAGCAGTTTGGGGCAGCCTGGCTACACCTTC. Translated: CASSLGQPGYTF.